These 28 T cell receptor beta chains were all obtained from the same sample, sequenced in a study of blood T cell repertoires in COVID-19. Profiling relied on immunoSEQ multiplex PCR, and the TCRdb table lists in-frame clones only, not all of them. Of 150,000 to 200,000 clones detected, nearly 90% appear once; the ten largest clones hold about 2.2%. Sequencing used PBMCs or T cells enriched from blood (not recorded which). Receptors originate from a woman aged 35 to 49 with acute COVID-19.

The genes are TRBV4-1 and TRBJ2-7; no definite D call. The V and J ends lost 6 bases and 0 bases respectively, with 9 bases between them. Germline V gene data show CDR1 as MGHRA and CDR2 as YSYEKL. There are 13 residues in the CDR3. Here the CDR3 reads CASSPASSYEQYF. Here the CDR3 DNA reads TGCGCCAGCAGTCCGGCTAGCTCCTACGAGCAGTACTTC.

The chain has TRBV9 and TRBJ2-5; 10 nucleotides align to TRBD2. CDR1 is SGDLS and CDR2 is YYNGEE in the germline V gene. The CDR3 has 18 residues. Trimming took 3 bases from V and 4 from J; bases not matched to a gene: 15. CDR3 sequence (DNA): TGTGCCAGCAGCGGTTGGGCGAGCGGGGGGGTCAGTGGAGAGACCCAGTACTTC. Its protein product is CASSGWASGGVSGETQYF.

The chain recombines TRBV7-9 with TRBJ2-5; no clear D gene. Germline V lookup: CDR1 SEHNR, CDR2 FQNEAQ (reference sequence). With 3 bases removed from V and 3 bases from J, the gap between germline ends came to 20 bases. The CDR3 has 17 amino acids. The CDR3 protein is CASSLFGIEREKETQYF. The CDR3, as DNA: TGTGCCAGCAGCTTGTTTGGTATAGAAAGAGAAAAAGAGACCCAGTACTTC.

This CDR3 reads CASSLVGGTSGDYEQYF. CDR3 DNA sequence: TGTGCCAGCAGCTTAGTAGGGGGGACTAGCGGGGACTACGAGCAGTACTTC. The rearrangement links TRBV7-8 to TRBJ2-7; TRBD2 aligns across 13 bases. Per the germline V gene, CDR1 is SGHVS and CDR2 is FQNEAQ. This CDR3 has 17 residues. V shed 1 base and J 3 bases; nucleotides not matched to a gene: 6.

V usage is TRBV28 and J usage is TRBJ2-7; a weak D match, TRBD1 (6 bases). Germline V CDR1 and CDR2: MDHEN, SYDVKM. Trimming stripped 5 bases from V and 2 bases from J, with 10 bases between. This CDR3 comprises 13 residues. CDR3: CASSQQGAYEQYF. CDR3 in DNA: TGTGCCAGCAGTCAACAGGGAGCCTACGAGCAGTACTTC.

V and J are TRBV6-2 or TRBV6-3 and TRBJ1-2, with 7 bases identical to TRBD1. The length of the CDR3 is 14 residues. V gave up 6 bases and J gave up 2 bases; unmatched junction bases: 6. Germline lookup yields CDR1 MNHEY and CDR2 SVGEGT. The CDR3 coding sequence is TGTGCCAGCAGCCACGACAGGGTAAACTATGGCTACACCTTC. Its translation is CASSHDRVNYGYTF.

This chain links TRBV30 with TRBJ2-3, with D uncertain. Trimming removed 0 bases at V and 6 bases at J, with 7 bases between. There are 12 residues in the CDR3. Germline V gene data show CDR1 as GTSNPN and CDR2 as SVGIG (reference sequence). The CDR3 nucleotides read TGTGCCTGGAGTGTCCAGTCCGATACGCAGTATTTT. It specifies CAWSVQSDTQYF.

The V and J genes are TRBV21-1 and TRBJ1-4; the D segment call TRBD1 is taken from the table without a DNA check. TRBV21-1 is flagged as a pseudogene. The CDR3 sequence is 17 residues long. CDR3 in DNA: TGTGCCAGCAGCGCCGCCAGCTCAGGGGGCCATAATGAGAAACTGTTTTTT. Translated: CASSAASSGGHNEKLFF.

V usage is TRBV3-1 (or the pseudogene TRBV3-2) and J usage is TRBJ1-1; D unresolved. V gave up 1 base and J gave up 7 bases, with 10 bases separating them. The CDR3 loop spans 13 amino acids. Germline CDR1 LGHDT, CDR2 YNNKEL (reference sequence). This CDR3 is CASSQASSLEAFF. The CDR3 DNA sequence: TGTGCCAGCAGCCAAGCGAGCTCCCTTGAAGCTTTCTTT.

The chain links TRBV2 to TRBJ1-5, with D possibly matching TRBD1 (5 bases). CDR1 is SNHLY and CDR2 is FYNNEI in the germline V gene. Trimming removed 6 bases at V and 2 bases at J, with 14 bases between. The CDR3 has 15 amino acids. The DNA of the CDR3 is TGTGCCAGCAGCGCGGATGGGGGGGGCAATCAGCCCCAGCATTTT. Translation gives CASSADGGGNQPQHF.

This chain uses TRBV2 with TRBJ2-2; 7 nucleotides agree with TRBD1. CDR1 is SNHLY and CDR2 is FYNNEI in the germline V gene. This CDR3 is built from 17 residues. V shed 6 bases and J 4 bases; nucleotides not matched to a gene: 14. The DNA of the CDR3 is TGTGCCAGCAGCCAAAACCGACAGGGAATACTCACCGGGGAGCTGTTTTTT. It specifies CASSQNRQGILTGELFF.

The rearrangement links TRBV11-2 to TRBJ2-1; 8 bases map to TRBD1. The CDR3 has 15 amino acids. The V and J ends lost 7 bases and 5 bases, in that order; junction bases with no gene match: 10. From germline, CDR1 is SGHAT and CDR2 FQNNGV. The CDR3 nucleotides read TGTGCCAGCAAAGCTTACCAGGGGGCTGACAATGAGCAGTTCTTC. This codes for CASKAYQGADNEQFF.

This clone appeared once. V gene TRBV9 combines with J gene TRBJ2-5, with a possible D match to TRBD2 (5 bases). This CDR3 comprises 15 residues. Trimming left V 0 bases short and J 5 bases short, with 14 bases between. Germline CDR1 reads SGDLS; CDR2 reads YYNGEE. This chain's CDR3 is CASSVAQRGWETQYF. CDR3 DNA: TGTGCCAGCAGCGTAGCCCAACGGGGTTGGGAGACCCAGTACTTC.

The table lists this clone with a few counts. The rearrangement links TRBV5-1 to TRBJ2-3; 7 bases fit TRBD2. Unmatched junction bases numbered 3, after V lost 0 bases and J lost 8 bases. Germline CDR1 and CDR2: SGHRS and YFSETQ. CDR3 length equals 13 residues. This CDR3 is CASSLDREGTQYF. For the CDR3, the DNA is TGCGCCAGCAGCTTGGATAGGGAGGGTACGCAGTATTTT. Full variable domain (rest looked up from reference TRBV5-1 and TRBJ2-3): KAGVTQTPRYLIKTRGQQVTLSCSPISGHRSVSWYQQTPGQGLQFLFEYFSETQRNKGNFPGRFSGRQFSNSRSEMNVSTLELGDSALYLCASSLDREGTQYFGPGTRLTVL.

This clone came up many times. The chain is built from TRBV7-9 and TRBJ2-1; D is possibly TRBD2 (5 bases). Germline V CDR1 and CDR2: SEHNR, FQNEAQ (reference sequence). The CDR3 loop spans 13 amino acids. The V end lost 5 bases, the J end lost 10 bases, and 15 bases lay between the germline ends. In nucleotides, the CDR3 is TGTGCCAGCAGCCGACTACCGTTTGAAGAGCAGTTCTTC. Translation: CASSRLPFEEQFF.

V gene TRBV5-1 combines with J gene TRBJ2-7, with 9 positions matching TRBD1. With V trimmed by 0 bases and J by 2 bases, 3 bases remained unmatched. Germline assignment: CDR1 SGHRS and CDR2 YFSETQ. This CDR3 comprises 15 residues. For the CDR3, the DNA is TGCGCCAGCAGCTTGGCGGGACAGGGACCCTACGAGCAGTACTTC. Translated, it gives CASSLAGQGPYEQYF.

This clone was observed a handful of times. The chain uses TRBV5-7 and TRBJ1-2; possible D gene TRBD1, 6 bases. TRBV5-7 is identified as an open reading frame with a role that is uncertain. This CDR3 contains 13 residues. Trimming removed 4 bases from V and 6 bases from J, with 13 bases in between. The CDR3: CASSQRQADGYTF. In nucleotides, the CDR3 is TGTGCCAGCAGCCAGAGACAGGCGGATGGCTACACCTTC.

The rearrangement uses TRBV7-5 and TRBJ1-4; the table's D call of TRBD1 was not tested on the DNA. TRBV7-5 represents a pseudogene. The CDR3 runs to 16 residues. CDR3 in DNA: TGTGTCAGAATCCCAGGGGAGTTATCAACTAATGAAAAACTGTTTTTT. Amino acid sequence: CVRIPGELSTNEKLFF.

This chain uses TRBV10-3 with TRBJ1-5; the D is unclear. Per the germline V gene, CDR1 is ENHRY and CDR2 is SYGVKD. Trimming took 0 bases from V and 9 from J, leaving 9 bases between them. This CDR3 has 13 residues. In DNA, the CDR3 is TGTGCCATCAGTGAGTCTGGAGGGCGGCCCCAGCATTTT. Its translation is CAISESGGRPQHF.

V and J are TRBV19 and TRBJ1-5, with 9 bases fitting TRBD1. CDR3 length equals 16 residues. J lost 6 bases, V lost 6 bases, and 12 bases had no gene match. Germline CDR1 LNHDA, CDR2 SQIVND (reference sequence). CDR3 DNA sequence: TGTGCCAGTAGAGCACCGGGACAGGGTTATAGTCAGCCCCAGCATTTT. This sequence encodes CASRAPGQGYSQPQHF. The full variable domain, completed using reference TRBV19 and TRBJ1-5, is DGGITQSPKYLFRKEGQNVTLSCEQNLNHDAMYWYRQDPGQGLRLIYYSQIVNDFQKGDIAEGYSVSREKKESFPLTVTSAQKNPTAFYLCASRAPGQGYSQPQHFGDGTRLSIL.

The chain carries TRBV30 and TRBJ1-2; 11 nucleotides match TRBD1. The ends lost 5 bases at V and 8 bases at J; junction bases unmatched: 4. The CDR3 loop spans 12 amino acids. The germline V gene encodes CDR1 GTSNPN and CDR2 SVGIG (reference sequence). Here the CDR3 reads CAWGQGAKGYTF. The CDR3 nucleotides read TGTGCCTGGGGACAGGGGGCGAAGGGCTACACCTTC.

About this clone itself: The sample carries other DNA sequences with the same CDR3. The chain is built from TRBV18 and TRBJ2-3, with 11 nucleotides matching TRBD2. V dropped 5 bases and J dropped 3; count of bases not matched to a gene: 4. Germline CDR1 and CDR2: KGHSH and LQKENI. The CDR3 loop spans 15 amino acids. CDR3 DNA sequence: TGTGCCAGCTCATCTCGGACTAGCGGGACAGATACGCAGTATTTT. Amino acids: CASSSRTSGTDTQYF.

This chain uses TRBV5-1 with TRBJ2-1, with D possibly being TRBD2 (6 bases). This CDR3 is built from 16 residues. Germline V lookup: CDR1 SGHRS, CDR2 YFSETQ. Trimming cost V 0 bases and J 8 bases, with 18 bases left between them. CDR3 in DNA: TGCGCCAGCAGCTTGGTAGTTGGCGGGACCCTGGATGAGCAGTTCTTC. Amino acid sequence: CASSLVVGGTLDEQFF.

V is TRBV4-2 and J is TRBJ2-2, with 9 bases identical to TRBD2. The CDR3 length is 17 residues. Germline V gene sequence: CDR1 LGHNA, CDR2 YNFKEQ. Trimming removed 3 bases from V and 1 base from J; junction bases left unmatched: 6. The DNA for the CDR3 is TGTGCCAGCAGCCAGAATAGCGGGGGAGGGAACACCGGGGAGCTGTTTTTT. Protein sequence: CASSQNSGGGNTGELFF.

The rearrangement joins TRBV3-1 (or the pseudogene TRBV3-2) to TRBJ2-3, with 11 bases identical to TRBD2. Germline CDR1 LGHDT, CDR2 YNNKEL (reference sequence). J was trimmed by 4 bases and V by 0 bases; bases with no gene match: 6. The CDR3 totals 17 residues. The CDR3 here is CASSQDSGRAGADTQYF. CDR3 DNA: TGTGCCAGCAGCCAAGATAGCGGGAGGGCCGGGGCAGATACGCAGTATTTT.

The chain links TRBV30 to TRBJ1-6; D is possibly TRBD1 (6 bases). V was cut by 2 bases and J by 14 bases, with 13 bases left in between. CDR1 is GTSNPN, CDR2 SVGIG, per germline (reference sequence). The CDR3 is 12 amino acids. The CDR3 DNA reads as TGTGCCTGGAGTACAGGGAAGGTCACCCTCCACTTT. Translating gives CAWSTGKVTLHF.

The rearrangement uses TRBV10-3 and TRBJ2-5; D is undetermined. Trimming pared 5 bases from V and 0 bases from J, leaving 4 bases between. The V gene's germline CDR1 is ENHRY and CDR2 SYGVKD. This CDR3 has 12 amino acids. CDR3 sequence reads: CAISPNQETQYF. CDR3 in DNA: TGTGCCATCAGTCCAAACCAAGAGACCCAGTACTTC.

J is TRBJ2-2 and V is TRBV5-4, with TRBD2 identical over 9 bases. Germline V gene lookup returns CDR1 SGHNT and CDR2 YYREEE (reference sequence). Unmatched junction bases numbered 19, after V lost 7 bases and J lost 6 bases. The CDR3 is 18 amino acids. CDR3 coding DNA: TGTGCCAGCGGCAGCTTGGCGGGGGTAGCGGGAGATCCCGGGGAGCTGTTTTTT. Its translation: CASGSLAGVAGDPGELFF.